These T cell receptor beta chains were read from a single sample in a study of T-cell memory formation after mild COVID-19. MiXCR was run by TCRdb on the 5' RACE reads, yielding one entry per CDR3 protein. The repertoire includes 110,000 to 150,000 distinct CDR3 sequences, about 25% of them detected once, and roughly 24% sits in the top ten. The specimen sequenced was PBMCs or a T cell subset sorted from them (not recorded which). All receptors come from an adult woman who had mild COVID-19 (a few samples of this study predate the infection). Cell type and time point are not known. CDR3s include the opening cysteine and the closing phenylalanine or tryptophan. The D gene is left open where the match is weak. Clone size, where shown, is once, few, many, or a class for clones that have expanded.

clone size	V gene	D gene	J gene	CDR3 DNA	CDR3 protein
few	TRBV20-1	.	TRBJ2-7	TGCAGTGCTAGAGATCCTGAAGGGCCGTACTCCTACGAGCAGTACTTC	CSARDPEGPYSYEQYF
few	TRBV24-1	.	TRBJ2-3	TGTGCCACCAGTGACACCCTTCGATTAGATACGCAGTATTTT	CATSDTLRLDTQYF
few	TRBV5-1	.	TRBJ1-4	TGCGCCAGCAGCTTTAACCCGACATCCCCTCAGGATGAAAAACTGTTTTTT	CASSFNPTSPQDEKLFF
.	TRBV6-5	TRBD1	TRBJ2-3	TGTGCCAGCAGTCCCGGGACAGGCACAGATACGCAGTATTTT	CASSPGTGTDTQYF
once	TRBV12-3/TRBV12-4	.	TRBJ1-5	TGTGCCAGCGGGGGTAGGGATCAGCCCCAGCATTTT	CASGGRDQPQHF
.	TRBV20-1	.	TRBJ1-1	TGCAGTGCTAGAGACCCGCCAAGGACAAGGGGTTCGTCAGCTTTCTTT	CSARDPPRTRGSSAFF
.	TRBV4-2	.	TRBJ2-7	TGTGCCAGCAGCCAAGATCGATTTGGCGGCCACTCCTACGAGCAGTACTTC	CASSQDRFGGHSYEQYF
.	TRBV7-9	.	TRBJ1-4	TGTGCCAGCAGCTTAGACGGCCTGAAACTGTTTTTT	CASSLDGLKLFF
few	TRBV5-5	.	TRBJ1-5	TGTGCCAGCAGCTGGGGGGACTCCTCGGGGCAGCCCCAGCATTTT	CASSWGDSSGQPQHF
.	TRBV4-3	.	TRBJ2-7	TGCGCCAGCAGCCAGTGGACACCATCCTACGAGCAGTACTTC	CASSQWTPSYEQYF
.	TRBV7-2	.	TRBJ2-2	TGTGCCAGCAGCTTATCTACCAGGGGTTCCGGGGAGCTGTTTTTT	CASSLSTRGSGELFF
once	TRBV30	.	TRBJ2-3	TGTGCCGGTCTAGACACAGATACGCAGTATTTT	CAGLDTDTQYF
.	TRBV7-8	.	TRBJ2-3	TGTGCCAGCAGCTCGACGGTAAACACAGATACGCAGTATTTT	CASSSTVNTDTQYF
few	TRBV7-9	.	TRBJ1-1	TGTGCCAGCAGCCCCGACAGGGAAGCTTTCTTT	CASSPDREAFF